Presented here are 28 T cell receptor beta chains from one specimen sequenced in a study of neoadjuvant nivolumab and ipilimumab in lung cancer. Sequenced by immunoSEQ multiplex PCR; TCRdb stores in-frame clones only, minus some. The sample holds 19,000 or so clones, roughly 80% seen once. The sample here was tumor tissue, taken after neoadjuvant nivolumab, alone or with ipilimumab, at or shortly before surgery. These TCRs come from an adult with non-small cell lung cancer.

The chain combines TRBV27 with TRBJ1-1; D uncertain. Germline V gene data show CDR1 as MNHEY and CDR2 as SMNVEV (reference sequence). V lost 0 bases and J lost 0, with 8 bases in between. This CDR3 spans 15 amino acids. CDR3 bases: TGTGCCAGCAGTTTATCTGGCAGCATGAACACTGAAGCTTTCTTT. Protein sequence: CASSLSGSMNTEAFF.

The sample holds one count of this clone. V is TRBV30 and J is TRBJ2-7; no clear D gene. CDR3 length: 12 residues. Germline values: CDR1 GTSNPN, CDR2 SVGIG (reference sequence). The V end lost 0 bases, the J end lost 7 bases, and 10 bases lay between the germline ends. DNA for the CDR3: TGTGCCTGGAGTGTGGTGGGGAATGAGCAGTACTTC. Its protein product is CAWSVVGNEQYF.

The chain employs TRBV5-1 and TRBJ2-3, with 7 nucleotides matching TRBD1. Trimming at V came to 7 bases and at J to 0 bases, leaving 8 bases not matched to a gene. There are 15 residues in the CDR3. The germline gives CDR1 SGHRS, CDR2 YFSETQ. The CDR3 sequence is CASGVQGRSTDTQYF. CDR3 sequence (DNA): TGCGCCAGCGGGGTACAGGGGCGAAGCACAGATACGCAGTATTTT.

The chain recombines TRBV2 with TRBJ1-5, with D perhaps matching TRBD1 (6 bases). Germline V gene data show CDR1 as SNHLY and CDR2 as FYNNEI. The CDR3 sequence is 16 residues long. Trimming left V 5 bases short and J 1 base short, with 15 bases between. CDR3 protein: CASSLPGEGSNQPQHF. The CDR3 nucleotides read TGTGCCAGCAGTCTCCCAGGGGAGGGCAGCAATCAGCCCCAGCATTTT.

This rearrangement joins TRBV30 to TRBJ1-5; no clear D gene. Trimming removed 0 bases at V and 4 bases at J, with 13 bases between. In germline, CDR1 is GTSNPN, CDR2 SVGIG (reference sequence). The CDR3 has 15 residues. CDR3 nucleotides: TGTGCCTGGAGTGTATCGGGTGGGCAGAATCAGCCCCAGCATTTT. This encodes CAWSVSGGQNQPQHF.

The J gene is TRBJ2-6, the V gene TRBV27; TRBD2 is a possible D gene (6 bases). Trimming stripped 7 bases from V and 2 bases from J, with 27 bases between. The CDR3 runs 20 residues. Germline-derived CDR1 and CDR2 are MNHEY and SMNVEV (reference sequence). CDR3 sequence (DNA): TGTGCCAGCACCAGCTCGGTCGGCGGGGTAGGGGCGCCTGGGGCCAACGTCCTGACTTTC. Protein: CASTSSVGGVGAPGANVLTF.

This chain connects TRBV7-8 to TRBJ2-7, with 7 bases aligning to TRBD2. Germline V gives CDR1 SGHVS, CDR2 FQNEAQ. V was clipped by 6 bases and J by 3 bases; unmatched bases: 5. This CDR3 contains 13 residues. CDR3 DNA: TGTGCCAGCAGACCCCGCGGGGGCTACGAGCAGTACTTC. As protein: CASRPRGGYEQYF.

This chain connects TRBV4-1 to TRBJ1-4, with D possibly matching TRBD1 (5 bases). The CDR3 has 16 residues. V lost 1 base, J lost 0 bases, and 9 bases lay in between. CDR1 is MGHRA, CDR2 YSYEKL, per germline. CDR3 region: CASSQGGGATNEKLFF. The CDR3 region has the DNA TGCGCCAGCAGCCAAGGGGGGGGTGCAACTAATGAAAAACTGTTTTTT.

By share, this clone counts as medium-sized (0.01 to 0.1%). The chain employs TRBV30 and TRBJ1-4, with a weak D call TRBD1 (5 bases). Trimming removed 0 bases at V and 7 bases at J, with 15 bases between. The V gene's germline CDR1 is GTSNPN and CDR2 SVGIG (reference sequence). The CDR3 length is 15 residues. Here the CDR3 DNA reads TGTGCCTGGAGTGTATTTCCCGACAGCGGTGAAAAACTGTTTTTT. This codes for CAWSVFPDSGEKLFF.

The rearrangement links TRBV7-2 to TRBJ2-1; 11 bases map to TRBD1. The CDR3 is 14 amino acids. CDR1 SGHTA and CDR2 FQGNSA come from the germline V gene. The V and J ends lost 5 bases and 7 bases, in that order; junction bases with no gene match: 4. In DNA form, the CDR3 reads TGTGCCAGCAGCCCCGGGACAGGGGGTAATGAGCAGTTCTTC. Protein: CASSPGTGGNEQFF.

The chain has TRBV20-1 and TRBJ1-2; the D gene is possibly TRBD1 (6 bases). Germline lookup yields CDR1 DFQATT and CDR2 SNEGSKA (reference sequence). V shed 6 bases and J shed 6 bases, with 11 bases lying between them. This CDR3 is 11 amino acids long. CDR3 coding DNA: TGCAGTGCATGGGACAACCATGGCTACACCTTC. Protein product: CSAWDNHGYTF.

The J gene is TRBJ2-5, the V gene TRBV5-4; 9 positions match TRBD2. This CDR3 has 16 residues. The V and J ends lost 4 bases and 5 bases, in that order; junction bases with no gene match: 12. Germline V gene lookup returns CDR1 SGHNT and CDR2 YYREEE (reference sequence). The CDR3 coding sequence is TGTGCCAGCAGCCCGGGGTCTAGCGGGGCGAGGGAGACCCAGTACTTC. Protein: CASSPGSSGARETQYF.

The sample holds a few counts of this clone. This chain links TRBV7-2 with TRBJ2-7; D is uncertain. The CDR3 loop spans 14 amino acids. V shed 0 bases and J shed 6 bases, with 12 bases lying between them. Germline CDR1 SGHTA, CDR2 FQGNSA. CDR3 sequence (DNA): TGTGCCAGCAGCTTAGCGGATGGGCCTACCGAGCAGTACTTC. Protein sequence: CASSLADGPTEQYF.

The rearrangement joins TRBV10-2 to TRBJ2-7; 8 bases agree with TRBD2. Germline CDR1 WSHSY, CDR2 SAAADI. With V trimmed by 10 bases and J by 5 bases, 10 bases remained unmatched. This CDR3 contains 13 residues. Written as DNA, the CDR3 is TGCGCCACCTCAGTAGCGGGGAGGAACGAGCAGTACTTC. As protein: CATSVAGRNEQYF.

This clone was counted only a few times. J is TRBJ2-7 and V is TRBV7-2, with D hard to call. Germline CDR1 reads SGHTA; CDR2 reads FQGNSA. The CDR3 has 15 residues. Trimming took 5 bases from V and 3 from J, leaving 17 bases between them. This CDR3 is CASSISRVSGYEQYF. The CDR3 bases are TGTGCCAGCAGCATCTCCCGGGTTTCCGGCTACGAGCAGTACTTC.

This chain connects TRBV7-8 to TRBJ1-6; D is unresolved. This CDR3 spans 15 amino acids. CDR1 and CDR2 from the germline V gene are SGHVS and FQNEAQ. V was pared by 5 bases and J by 6 bases, with 14 bases between. CDR3 DNA: TGTGCCAGCAGCCTAAGGACGGATTCTAATTCACCCCTCCACTTT. Its translation is CASSLRTDSNSPLHF. The variable domain in full, completed from reference TRBV7-8 and TRBJ1-6, reads GAGVSQSPRYKVAKRGQDVALRCDPISGHVSLFWYQQALGQGPEFLTYFQNEAQLDKSGLPSDRFFAERPEGSVSTLKIQRTQQEDSAVYLCASSLRTDSNSPLHFGNGTRLTVT.

This chain joins TRBV5-1 and TRBJ2-6; 9 positions match TRBD1. CDR3 length equals 18 residues. Germline loops: CDR1 SGHRS, CDR2 YFSETQ. The ends lost 3 bases at V and 0 bases at J; junction bases unmatched: 7. The CDR3 region has the DNA TGCGCCAGCAGCTCCCGGACAGGGGCTAACTCTGGGGCCAACGTCCTGACTTTC. It encodes CASSSRTGANSGANVLTF.

J is TRBJ2-5 and V is TRBV5-4; D assignment may be TRBD1 or TRBD2 (5 bases each). This CDR3 is built from 15 residues. CDR1 and CDR2 from the germline V gene are SGHNT and YYREEE (reference sequence). Trimming pared 0 bases from V and 2 bases from J, leaving 11 bases between. The CDR3 nucleotides are TGTGCCAGCAGCTTGGCCGGGGACGGACAAGAGACCCAGTACTTC. Translated: CASSLAGDGQETQYF.

V usage is TRBV18 and J usage is TRBJ2-2; TRBD1 might be the D (6 bases). Trimming took off 1 base at V and 6 bases at J, with 12 bases between the two ends. The CDR3 covers 15 residues. Germline assignment: CDR1 KGHSH and CDR2 LQKENI. This CDR3 is CASSPRDRKAGELFF. The CDR3 bases are TGTGCCAGCTCACCACGAGACAGGAAGGCCGGGGAGCTGTTTTTT.

This sequence joins TRBV5-6 and TRBJ2-7, with TRBD1 matching over 9 bases. V was clipped by 3 bases and J by 3 bases; unmatched bases: 10. Germline V lookup: CDR1 SGHDT, CDR2 YYEEEE. This CDR3 contains 16 residues. The CDR3 protein is CASSSGTGSYLYEQYF. The CDR3 nucleotides read TGTGCCAGCAGCTCCGGGACAGGGTCTTATCTCTACGAGCAGTACTTC. The entire variable domain, with the rest obtained from reference TRBV5-6 and TRBJ2-7, is as follows: DAGVTQSPTHLIKTRGQQVTLRCSPKSGHDTVSWYQQALGQGPQFIFQYYEEEERQRGNFPDRFSGHQFPNYSSELNVNALLLGDSALYLCASSSGTGSYLYEQYFGPGTRLTVT.

This clone was counted between two and nine times. The V and J genes are TRBV28 and TRBJ2-7, with D possibly TRBD1 on 6 matching bases. The V and J ends lost 8 bases and 3 bases respectively, with 11 bases between them. This CDR3 contains 12 residues. CDR1 is MDHEN, CDR2 SYDVKM, per germline. CDR3 residues: CASAGTFYEQYF. Written as DNA, the CDR3 is TGTGCCAGCGCCGGGACATTCTACGAGCAGTACTTC.

The CDR3 protein is CASSPGLSYEQYF. In DNA, the CDR3 is TGTGCCAGCTCACCCGGGCTGTCCTACGAGCAGTACTTC. This chain links TRBV18 with TRBJ2-7; no firm D call. Trimming shortened V by 3 bases and J by 1 base, and 7 bases separated the two germline ends. This CDR3 has 13 residues. Germline CDR1 reads KGHSH; CDR2 reads LQKENI.

The CDR3 loop is CASSSDGSNQPQHF. The CDR3 DNA follows: TGTGCCAGCAGTTCGGACGGCAGCAATCAGCCCCAGCATTTT. The chain couples TRBV6-5 to TRBJ1-5, with no clear D. Trimming removed 4 bases from V and 1 base from J, with 8 bases in between. CDR3 size: 14 residues. Germline V gene sequence: CDR1 MNHEY, CDR2 SVGAGI.

This clone has a single count. The gene calls are TRBV20-1 and TRBJ1-5; D not resolved. Germline V gene data show CDR1 as DFQATT and CDR2 as SNEGSKA (reference sequence). This CDR3 has 11 amino acids. Trimming left V 3 bases short and J 9 bases short, with 9 bases between. The CDR3 DNA is TGCAGTGCTAGGGACGATGGGCCCCAGCATTTT. Protein: CSARDDGPQHF.

The V and J genes are TRBV6-5 and TRBJ2-3, with TRBD2 identical over 9 bases. CDR1 and CDR2 from the germline V gene are MNHEY and SVGAGI. The CDR3 length is 14 residues. V was pared by 7 bases and J by 2 bases, with 4 bases of the junction left unmatched. The CDR3 sequence: CASTRGGNTDTQYF. Written as DNA, the CDR3 is TGTGCCAGCACGCGGGGGGGCAACACAGATACGCAGTATTTT.

The CDR3 region has the DNA TGTGCCAGCAGCTTAGCCGTGACACGTCAAGAGACCCAGTACTTC. Translation: CASSLAVTRQETQYF. The chain recombines TRBV7-9 with TRBJ2-5; D is unclear. The CDR3 has 15 residues. V lost 0 bases, J lost 2 bases, and 10 bases lay in between. Germline V gives CDR1 SEHNR, CDR2 FQNEAQ (reference sequence).

V gene TRBV6-1 combines with J gene TRBJ1-5, with no clear D. Germline CDR1 and CDR2: MNHNS and SASEGT. V was clipped by 6 bases and J by 0 bases, with 12 bases between them. The CDR3 is made up of 15 amino acids. The CDR3 loop reads CASSRFSYSNQPQHF. The CDR3 DNA reads TGTGCCAGCAGCCGATTTTCATATAGCAATCAGCCCCAGCATTTT.

The chain has TRBV29-1 and TRBJ1-5; TRBD1 matches at 7 bases. Trimming cost V 7 bases and J 5 bases; bases outside gene matches: 8. The CDR3 runs to 13 residues. CDR1 and CDR2 from the germline V gene are SQVTM and ANQGSEA. CDR3: CSASTGRYQPQHF. The CDR3 bases are TGCAGCGCCTCGACAGGGCGGTATCAGCCCCAGCATTTT.